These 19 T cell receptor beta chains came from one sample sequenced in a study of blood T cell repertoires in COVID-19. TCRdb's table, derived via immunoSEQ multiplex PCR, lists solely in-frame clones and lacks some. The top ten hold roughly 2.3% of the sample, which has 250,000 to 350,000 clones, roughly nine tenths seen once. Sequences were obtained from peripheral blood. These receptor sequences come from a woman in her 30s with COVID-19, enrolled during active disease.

The CDR3 DNA sequence: TGCGCCAGCAGTCCCGGGACAGTGAACACTGAAGCTTTCTTT. Amino acid sequence: CASSPGTVNTEAFF. The chain combines TRBV10-1 with TRBJ1-1; 7 bases match TRBD1. The CDR3 covers 14 residues. Germline lookup yields CDR1 WNHNN and CDR2 SYGVQD (reference sequence). V shed 5 bases, J shed 0 bases, and the junction held 3 bases outside the gene matches.

The CDR3: CASSLGQNNQPQHF. The CDR3 region has the DNA TGCGCCAGCAGCTTGGGACAGAACAATCAGCCCCAGCATTTT. The chain is built from TRBV5-1 and TRBJ1-5; tentative D call: TRBD1 (5 bases). Germline V gene data show CDR1 as SGHRS and CDR2 as YFSETQ. V was clipped by 0 bases and J by 3 bases, with 7 bases between them. The CDR3 spans 14 residues.

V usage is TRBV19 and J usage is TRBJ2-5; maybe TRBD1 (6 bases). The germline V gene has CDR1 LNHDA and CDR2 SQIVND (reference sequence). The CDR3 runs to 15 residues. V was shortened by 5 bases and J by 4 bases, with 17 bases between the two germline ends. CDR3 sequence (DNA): TGTGCCAGTAGTCCCCCCAGGGGTGGTGGAGAGACCCAGTACTTC. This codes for CASSPPRGGGETQYF.

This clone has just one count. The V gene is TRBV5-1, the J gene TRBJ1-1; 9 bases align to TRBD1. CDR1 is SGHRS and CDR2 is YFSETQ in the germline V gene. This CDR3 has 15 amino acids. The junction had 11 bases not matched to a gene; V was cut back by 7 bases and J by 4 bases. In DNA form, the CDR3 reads TGCGCCAGCGCTCCTACAGGGGGCCGGGCCACTGAAGCTTTCTTT. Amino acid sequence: CASAPTGGRATEAFF.

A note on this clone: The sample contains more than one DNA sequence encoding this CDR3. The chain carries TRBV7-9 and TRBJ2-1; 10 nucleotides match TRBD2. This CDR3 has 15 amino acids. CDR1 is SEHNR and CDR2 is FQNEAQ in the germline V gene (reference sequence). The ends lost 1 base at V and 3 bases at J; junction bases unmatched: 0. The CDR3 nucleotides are TGTGCCAGCAGCTTAGTAGCGGGAGGCTACAATGAGCAGTTCTTC. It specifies CASSLVAGGYNEQFF.

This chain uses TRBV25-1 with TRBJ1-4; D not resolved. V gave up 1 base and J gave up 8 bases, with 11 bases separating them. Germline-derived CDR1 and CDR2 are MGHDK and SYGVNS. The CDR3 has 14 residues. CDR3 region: CASSELREGEKLFF. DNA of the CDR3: TGTGCCAGCAGTGAATTAAGGGAGGGCGAAAAACTGTTTTTT.

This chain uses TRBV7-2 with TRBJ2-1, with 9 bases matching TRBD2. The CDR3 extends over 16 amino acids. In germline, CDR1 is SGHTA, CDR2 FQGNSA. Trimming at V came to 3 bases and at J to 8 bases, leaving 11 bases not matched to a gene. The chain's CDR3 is CASSFLTSGPVDEQFF. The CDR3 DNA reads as TGTGCCAGCAGCTTTCTGACTAGCGGCCCCGTCGATGAGCAGTTCTTC. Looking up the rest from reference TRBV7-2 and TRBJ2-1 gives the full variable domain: GAGVSQSPSNKVTEKGKDVELRCDPISGHTALYWYRQSLGQGLEFLIYFQGNSAPDKSGLPSDRFSAERTGGSVSTLTIQRTQQEDSAVYLCASSFLTSGPVDEQFFGPGTRLTVL.

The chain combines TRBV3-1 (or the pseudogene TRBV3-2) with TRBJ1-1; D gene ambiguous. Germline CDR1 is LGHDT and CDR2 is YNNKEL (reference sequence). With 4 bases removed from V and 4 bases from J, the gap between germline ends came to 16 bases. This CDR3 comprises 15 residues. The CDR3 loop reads CASSPSFRGSTEAFF. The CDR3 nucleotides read TGTGCCAGCAGCCCTTCCTTCCGGGGTTCCACTGAAGCTTTCTTT.

In DNA, the CDR3 is TGTGCCAGCAGTTACCGACAAGATCAGCCCCAGCATTTT. As protein: CASSYRQDQPQHF. The chain combines TRBV6-6 with TRBJ1-5; no clear D. The CDR3 length is 13 residues. The V gene lost 2 bases and the J gene lost 5 bases, with 7 bases spanning the gap. CDR1 is MNHNY and CDR2 is SVGAGI in the germline V gene (reference sequence).

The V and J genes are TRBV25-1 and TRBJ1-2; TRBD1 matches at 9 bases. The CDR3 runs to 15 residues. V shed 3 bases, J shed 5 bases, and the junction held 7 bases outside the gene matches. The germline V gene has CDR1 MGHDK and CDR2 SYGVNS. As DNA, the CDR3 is TGTGCCAGCAGTGACCGCGGACAGGGGAAATATGGCTACACCTTC. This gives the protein CASSDRGQGKYGYTF.

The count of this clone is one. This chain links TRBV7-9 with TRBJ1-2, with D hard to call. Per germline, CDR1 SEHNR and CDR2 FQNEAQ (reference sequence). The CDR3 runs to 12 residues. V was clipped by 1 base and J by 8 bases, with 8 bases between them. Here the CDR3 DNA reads TGTGCCAGCAGCTTAGACAGAACCGGCTACACCTTC. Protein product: CASSLDRTGYTF.

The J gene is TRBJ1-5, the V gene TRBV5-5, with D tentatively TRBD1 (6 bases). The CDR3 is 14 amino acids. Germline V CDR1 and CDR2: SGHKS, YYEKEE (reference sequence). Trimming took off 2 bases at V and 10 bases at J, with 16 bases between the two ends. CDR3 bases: TGTGCCAGCAGCTTAGGGGCGGCTGGGACACCCCAGCATTTT. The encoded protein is CASSLGAAGTPQHF.

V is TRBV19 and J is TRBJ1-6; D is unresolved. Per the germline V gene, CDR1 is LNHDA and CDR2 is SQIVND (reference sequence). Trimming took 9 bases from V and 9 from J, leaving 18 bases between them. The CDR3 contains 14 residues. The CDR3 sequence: CASILTRLGSPLHF. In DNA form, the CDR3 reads TGTGCCAGCATCTTGACACGATTGGGTTCACCCCTCCACTTT.

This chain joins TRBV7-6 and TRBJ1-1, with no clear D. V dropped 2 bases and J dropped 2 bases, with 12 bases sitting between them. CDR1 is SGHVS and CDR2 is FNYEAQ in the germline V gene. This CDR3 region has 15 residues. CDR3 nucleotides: TGTGCCAGCAGCTTATACTCCACCCCTAACACTGAAGCTTTCTTT. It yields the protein CASSLYSTPNTEAFF. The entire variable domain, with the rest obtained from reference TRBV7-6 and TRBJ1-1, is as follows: GAGVSQSPRYKVTKRGQDVALRCDPISGHVSLYWYRQALGQGPEFLTYFNYEAQQDKSGLPNDRFSAERPEGSISTLTIQRTEQRDSAMYRCASSLYSTPNTEAFFGQGTRLTVV.

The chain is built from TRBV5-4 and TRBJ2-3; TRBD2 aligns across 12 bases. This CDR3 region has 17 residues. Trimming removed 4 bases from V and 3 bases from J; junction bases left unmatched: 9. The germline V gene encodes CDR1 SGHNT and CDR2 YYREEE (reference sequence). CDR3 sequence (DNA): TGTGCCAGCAGCCCGCGAGCACTAGCGGGAGGAACAGATACGCAGTATTTT. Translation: CASSPRALAGGTDTQYF.

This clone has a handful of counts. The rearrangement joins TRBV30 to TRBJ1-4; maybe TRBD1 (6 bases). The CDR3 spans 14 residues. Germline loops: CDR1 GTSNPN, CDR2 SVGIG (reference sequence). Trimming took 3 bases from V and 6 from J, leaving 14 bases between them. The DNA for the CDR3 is TGTGCCTGGAGAAGGTTAGGGGGACATGAAAAACTGTTTTTT. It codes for CAWRRLGGHEKLFF.

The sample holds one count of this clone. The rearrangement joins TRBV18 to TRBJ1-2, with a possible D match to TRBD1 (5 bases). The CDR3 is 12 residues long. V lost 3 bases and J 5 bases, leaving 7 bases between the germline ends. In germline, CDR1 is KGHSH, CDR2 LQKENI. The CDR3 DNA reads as TGTGCCAGCTCACCCGACAGTTATGGCTACACCTTC. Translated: CASSPDSYGYTF.

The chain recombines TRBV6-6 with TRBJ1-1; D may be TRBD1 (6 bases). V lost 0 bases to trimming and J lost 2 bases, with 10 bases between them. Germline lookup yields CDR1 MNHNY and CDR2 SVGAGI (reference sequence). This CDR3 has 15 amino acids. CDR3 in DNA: TGTGCCAGCAGTTACTCGCTCAGGGGAAACACTGAAGCTTTCTTT. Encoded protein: CASSYSLRGNTEAFF.

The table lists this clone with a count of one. CDR3 residues: CASSEQLYTEAFF. CDR3 nucleotides: TGTGCCAGCAGCGAACAGTTGTACACTGAAGCTTTCTTT. The chain combines TRBV7-6 with TRBJ1-1; the D is unclear. V lost 5 bases and J 3 bases, leaving 10 bases between the germline ends. The CDR3 sequence is 13 residues long. CDR1 is SGHVS, CDR2 FNYEAQ, per germline.